This T cell receptor (beta chain) was sequenced in a study of identical twins. Whole-study results and caveats: There were fewer insertions in abundant cord blood beta clonotypes, but memory repertoires showed no such pattern.

Comment on this clonotype: The antigen remains unidentified.

Via MiXCR, TCRdb re-called the 5' RACE reads, giving one row per CDR3 protein. Here the sample spans hundreds of thousands of distinct CDR3 sequences, 15% to 20% being singletons. These data also featured in a second study, about T cells expressing NK-cell markers. That work contributes: Sorted CD3+CD56+NKG2C+, CD3+CD56+NKG2C- and CD3+CD56-NKG2C+ T cells provided the TCR beta repertoires. In a group of several donors, dominant NKG2C+ clonotypes represented about 1.0-7.5% of CD8+ T cells.

The sequenced material came from PBMCs. The sequence was collected from a woman between 18 and 29 years old in good health.

CDR3 residues: CASSRQQGDEQFF. The CDR3 DNA sequence: TGCGCCAGCAGCCGCCAACAAGGCGATGAGCAGTTCTTC. The V call is TRBV5-1, the J call TRBJ2-1, with D unresolved. There are 13 residues in the CDR3. Germline V lookup: CDR1 SGHRS, CDR2 YFSETQ. V was clipped by 4 bases and J by 8 bases, with 13 bases between them.